This entry lists 28 T cell receptor beta chains sequenced from one sample in a study of beta chain features in type 1 diabetes. The investigators reverse transcribed all of the isolated RNA, so they sequenced expressed TCRB transcripts. The method was immunoSEQ multiplex PCR; TCRdb's version includes in-frame clones alone and lacks a portion of them. The data hold 810,000 or so clones, with roughly 16% observed a single time. Specimen: naive CD4+ T cells from blood. The receptors were sampled from a woman between 18 and 29 years old in good health.

The chain recombines TRBV28 with TRBJ2-2; the D is unclear. The CDR3 consists of 12 residues. With 7 bases removed from V and 8 bases from J, the gap between germline ends came to 11 bases. Germline V lookup: CDR1 MDHEN, CDR2 SYDVKM. CDR3 region: CASTSSGGELFF. For the CDR3, the DNA is TGTGCCAGCACCTCATCCGGGGGGGAGCTGTTTTTT.

This clone was detected only a few times. In DNA form, the CDR3 reads TGTGCCAGCAGTTACTCAGGCAGGACCGGTGGCGAGCAGTACTTC. Its protein product is CASSYSGRTGGEQYF. J is TRBJ2-7 and V is TRBV6-5; D ambiguous. This CDR3 contains 15 residues. V gave up 0 bases and J gave up 6 bases, with 15 bases separating them. Germline V gives CDR1 MNHEY, CDR2 SVGAGI.

The chain recombines TRBV5-4 with TRBJ2-7, with D possibly matching TRBD1 (5 bases). Deletions cut 0 bases from V and 7 bases from J, with 17 bases between. Germline loops: CDR1 SGHNT, CDR2 YYREEE (reference sequence). The CDR3 contains 15 residues. In DNA form, the CDR3 reads TGTGCCAGCAGCTTGGACTCAGGGTTTTTGGGTGAGCAGTACTTC. As protein: CASSLDSGFLGEQYF.

This chain joins TRBV7-9 and TRBJ2-7; weak D call: TRBD1 (6 bases). The germline gives CDR1 SEHNR, CDR2 FQNEAQ (reference sequence). The CDR3 has 15 amino acids. Trimming pared 2 bases from V and 4 bases from J, leaving 15 bases between. CDR3 DNA sequence: TGTGCCAGCAGCTTAACGGCTATCAGGGGTTACGAGCAGTACTTC. Translating gives CASSLTAIRGYEQYF.

V gene TRBV7-9 combines with J gene TRBJ2-3, with D possibly TRBD2 on 6 matching bases. Looked up from germline, CDR1 is SEHNR and CDR2 is FQNEAQ (reference sequence). The CDR3 sequence is 17 residues long. V lost 5 bases to trimming and J lost 0 bases, with 18 bases between them. The DNA of the CDR3 is TGTGCCAGCAGCGACGGGCCCGGGAGCGATAGCACAGATACGCAGTATTTT. Translation: CASSDGPGSDSTDTQYF.

This clone was seen more than once but under ten times. V is TRBV7-9 and J is TRBJ2-7; D ambiguous. This CDR3 has 14 amino acids. Trimming took off 5 bases at V and 0 bases at J, with 11 bases between the two ends. Germline values: CDR1 SEHNR, CDR2 FQNEAQ (reference sequence). The CDR3 protein is CASSPRPSSYEQYF. In DNA, the CDR3 is TGTGCCAGCAGCCCCCGTCCCAGCTCCTACGAGCAGTACTTC.

The gene calls are TRBV5-1 and TRBJ2-3; D gene uncertain. Trimming stripped 0 bases from V and 3 bases from J, with 14 bases between. This CDR3 is built from 16 residues. From germline, CDR1 is SGHRS and CDR2 YFSETQ. The CDR3 nucleotides read TGCGCCAGCAGCTTGGGCTCCGGTTTTGGGACAGATACGCAGTATTTT. Its protein is CASSLGSGFGTDTQYF. The full variable domain, with the rest looked up from reference TRBV5-1 and TRBJ2-3, is KAGVTQTPRYLIKTRGQQVTLSCSPISGHRSVSWYQQTPGQGLQFLFEYFSETQRNKGNFPGRFSGRQFSNSRSEMNVSTLELGDSALYLCASSLGSGFGTDTQYFGPGTRLTVL.

This clone was counted a few times. The V call is TRBV12-5, the J call TRBJ2-1; 11 bases fit TRBD2. This CDR3 is 18 amino acids long. V shed 4 bases and J 4 bases; nucleotides not matched to a gene: 12. The V gene's germline CDR1 is LGHNT and CDR2 FRNRAP. CDR3 amino acids: CASGSWESGTSGYNEQFF. CDR3 coding DNA: TGTGCTAGTGGTTCTTGGGAGAGCGGGACTAGCGGTTACAATGAGCAGTTCTTC. The whole variable domain, remainder taken from reference TRBV12-5 and TRBJ2-1, is DARVTQTPRHKVTEMGQEVTMRCQPILGHNTVFWYRQTMMQGLELLAYFRNRAPLDDSGMPKDRFSAEMPDATLATLKIQPSEPRDSAVYFCASGSWESGTSGYNEQFFGPGTRLTVL.

This clone was picked up a small number of times. The rearrangement links TRBV19 to TRBJ2-1; 10 bases line up with TRBD1. The CDR3 contains 14 residues. V trimming: 3 bases; J trimming: 9 bases; junction bases outside the gene matches: 5. In germline, CDR1 is LNHDA, CDR2 SQIVND (reference sequence). The CDR3 DNA is TGTGCCAGTAGTATGTACAGGACAGGGGGTGAGCAGTTCTTC. Amino acid sequence: CASSMYRTGGEQFF.

In this sample, this clone turned up a few times. The chain employs TRBV29-1 and TRBJ2-7, with 7 bases that match TRBD1. The CDR3 runs to 13 residues. V was pared by 4 bases and J by 2 bases, with 5 bases of the junction left unmatched. The germline CDR1 and CDR2 sequences are SQVTM and ANQGSEA. CDR3 sequence: CSVVVDRAYEQYF. The CDR3 bases are TGCAGCGTTGTCGTCGACAGGGCCTACGAGCAGTACTTC.

The rearrangement links TRBV5-4 to TRBJ2-5; D gene uncertain. Germline loops: CDR1 SGHNT, CDR2 YYREEE (reference sequence). Trimming pared 1 base from V and 1 base from J, leaving 8 bases between. This CDR3 contains 14 residues. The CDR3 coding sequence is TGTGCCAGCAGCTTGATAGGGCCCCAAGAGACCCAGTACTTC. This gives the protein CASSLIGPQETQYF.

This clone was detected a few times. V gene TRBV27 combines with J gene TRBJ2-7; the match to TRBD2 covers 11 bases. The CDR3 totals 15 residues. Germline CDR1 MNHEY, CDR2 SMNVEV (reference sequence). Germline trimming cut 3 bases from V and 3 bases from J; bases unmatched to any gene: 4. The CDR3 DNA follows: TGTGCCAGCAGTTTTGGGACTAGCGGATACTACGAGCAGTACTTC. Protein: CASSFGTSGYYEQYF.

Only a few counts were recorded for this clone. V and J are TRBV18 and TRBJ1-1; no definite D call. V was trimmed by 3 bases and J by 0 bases, leaving 8 bases between them. The CDR3 is made up of 14 amino acids. Germline V CDR1 and CDR2: KGHSH, LQKENI. The CDR3 is CASSPLEVNTEAFF. CDR3 sequence (DNA): TGTGCCAGCTCACCGCTGGAAGTGAACACTGAAGCTTTCTTT.

This chain connects TRBV7-2 to TRBJ1-2; TRBD1 matches at 7 bases. Germline assignment: CDR1 SGHTA and CDR2 FQGNSA. The CDR3 length is 14 residues. V trimming: 2 bases; J trimming: 8 bases; junction bases outside the gene matches: 8. The CDR3 bases are TGTGCCAGCAGCTTAAGGACAGGTCCGGGGGGCTACACCTTC. Translated: CASSLRTGPGGYTF.

For the CDR3, the DNA is TGTGCCAGCACAAATTTGGCTAACTATGGCTACACCTTC. Translating gives CASTNLANYGYTF. The chain employs TRBV2 and TRBJ1-2; D is ambiguous. Deletions cut 7 bases from V and 0 bases from J, with 9 bases between. CDR1 is SNHLY, CDR2 FYNNEI, per germline. The CDR3 extends over 13 amino acids. The variable domain in full, completed from reference TRBV2 and TRBJ1-2, reads EPEVTQTPSHQVTQMGQEVILRCVPISNHLYFYWYRQILGQKVEFLVSFYNNEISEKSEIFDDQFSVERPDGSNFTLKIRSTKLEDSAMYFCASTNLANYGYTFGSGTRLTVV.

V gene TRBV5-1 combines with J gene TRBJ2-7; 9 bases fit TRBD1. The germline CDR1 and CDR2 sequences are SGHRS and YFSETQ. Trimming at V came to 0 bases and at J to 0 bases, leaving 4 bases not matched to a gene. There are 16 residues in the CDR3. The CDR3 coding sequence is TGCGCCAGCAGCTTGGGCGGGACAGGGACCTCCTACGAGCAGTACTTC. The encoded protein is CASSLGGTGTSYEQYF. The entire variable domain, with the rest obtained from reference TRBV5-1 and TRBJ2-7, is as follows: KAGVTQTPRYLIKTRGQQVTLSCSPISGHRSVSWYQQTPGQGLQFLFEYFSETQRNKGNFPGRFSGRQFSNSRSEMNVSTLELGDSALYLCASSLGGTGTSYEQYFGPGTRLTVT.

This clone occurred a few times. The chain carries TRBV2 and TRBJ1-2; a possible D gene is TRBD1 (6 bases). CDR1 SNHLY and CDR2 FYNNEI come from the germline V gene. This CDR3 has 14 amino acids. Trimming took 2 bases from V and 3 from J, leaving 10 bases between them. The DNA for the CDR3 is TGTGCCAGCAGTGAAACAGGGAGGGACTATGGCTACACCTTC. Its protein product is CASSETGRDYGYTF. The full variable domain, rest sourced from reference TRBV2 and TRBJ1-2, is EPEVTQTPSHQVTQMGQEVILRCVPISNHLYFYWYRQILGQKVEFLVSFYNNEISEKSEIFDDQFSVERPDGSNFTLKIRSTKLEDSAMYFCASSETGRDYGYTFGSGTRLTVV.

This clone was observed a few times. The V call is TRBV28, the J call TRBJ2-5, with a weak D call TRBD2 (6 bases). Germline CDR1 MDHEN, CDR2 SYDVKM. V lost 2 bases, J lost 13 bases, and 17 bases lay in between. The CDR3 length is 13 residues. CDR3 nucleotides: TGTGCCAGCAGTTTACCTTCGACTAGTATAGTGTACTTC. It specifies CASSLPSTSIVYF.

The rearrangement links TRBV19 to TRBJ1-2; the D is unclear. The CDR3 has 13 amino acids. The germline CDR1 and CDR2 sequences are LNHDA and SQIVND (reference sequence). With 3 bases removed from V and 0 bases from J, the gap between germline ends came to 5 bases. The CDR3 sequence is CASSIDTNYGYTF. The CDR3 coding sequence is TGTGCCAGTAGTATCGACACTAACTATGGCTACACCTTC.

This chain connects TRBV7-2 to TRBJ1-2; possibly TRBD1 for D (6 bases). CDR1 and CDR2 (germline): SGHTA, FQGNSA. V was clipped by 5 bases and J by 8 bases, with 21 bases between them. The CDR3 is 15 residues long. CDR3 loop: CASSPAGRSRGGYTF. Here the CDR3 DNA reads TGTGCCAGCAGCCCCGCCGGGAGGTCAAGGGGGGGCTACACCTTC.

The chain is built from TRBV7-2 and TRBJ2-6, with D hard to call. The CDR3 contains 17 residues. V dropped 4 bases and J dropped 0 bases, with 13 bases sitting between them. Germline CDR1 and CDR2: SGHTA and FQGNSA. The DNA for the CDR3 is TGTGCCAGCAGCTCGTACCTGATGAGCTCTGGGGCCAACGTCCTGACTTTC. Protein product: CASSSYLMSSGANVLTF.

The J gene is TRBJ2-3, the V gene TRBV7-9; a weak D match, TRBD2 (5 bases). Germline assignment: CDR1 SEHNR and CDR2 FQNEAQ (reference sequence). Trimming pared 2 bases from V and 5 bases from J, leaving 8 bases between. The CDR3 consists of 13 residues. CDR3 bases: TGTGCCAGCAGCTTACTCGCGGGAGATACGCAGTATTTT. This translates into CASSLLAGDTQYF.

The chain combines TRBV6-1 with TRBJ2-5; possibly TRBD2 for D (5 bases). Germline lookup yields CDR1 MNHNS and CDR2 SASEGT. V was pared by 2 bases and J by 4 bases, with 14 bases between. This CDR3 has 15 amino acids. The CDR3: CASSEKSGGRETQYF. CDR3 sequence (DNA): TGTGCCAGCAGTGAAAAGAGCGGTGGGAGAGAGACCCAGTACTTC.

The rearrangement joins TRBV6-6 to TRBJ2-3; D may match TRBD1 or TRBD2 (5 bases each). The ends were cut back, 6 bases at V and 0 bases at J, with 13 bases in the middle. Germline CDR1 reads MNHNY; CDR2 reads SVGAGI (reference sequence). There are 15 residues in the CDR3. CDR3 protein: CASREGTWSTDTQYF. The CDR3 nucleotides are TGTGCCAGCAGAGAGGGGACGTGGAGCACAGATACGCAGTATTTT.

This clone has just a few counts. The chain recombines TRBV19 with TRBJ1-1, with D possibly being TRBD1 (6 bases). V gave up 6 bases and J gave up 7 bases, with 15 bases separating them. Germline CDR1 is LNHDA and CDR2 is SQIVND (reference sequence). The CDR3 is made up of 13 amino acids. CDR3 region: CASRNREEREAFF. The CDR3 DNA reads TGTGCCAGTAGAAACAGGGAAGAGCGTGAAGCTTTCTTT.

In this sample, this clone turned up a few times. Other DNA sequences from this sample encode an identical CDR3 as well. The rearrangement uses TRBV18 and TRBJ2-5, with 8 nucleotides matching TRBD1. The CDR3 covers 13 residues. The V gene end was trimmed by 6 bases and the J gene end by 2 bases; junction bases not matched to a gene: 2. The germline V gene has CDR1 KGHSH and CDR2 LQKENI. The CDR3 DNA reads TGTGCCAGCTCCCGGGACAGGCAAGAGACCCAGTACTTC. It encodes CASSRDRQETQYF.

This clone has just a few counts. V and J are TRBV27 and TRBJ1-5; TRBD1 agrees at 10 bases. The CDR3 is made up of 15 amino acids. The germline CDR1 and CDR2 sequences are MNHEY and SMNVEV (reference sequence). The trim removed 6 bases at V and 3 bases at J, leaving 5 bases unmatched. The CDR3 DNA reads as TGTGCCAGCAGGGGACAGGGGCGTTACAATCAGCCCCAGCATTTT. Translation: CASRGQGRYNQPQHF.

The gene calls are TRBV6-5 and TRBJ2-3; D is perhaps TRBD2 (6 bases). CDR1 is MNHEY, CDR2 SVGAGI, per germline. The CDR3 runs 15 residues. The V end was cut by 0 bases, the J end by 1 base, with 8 bases between. The CDR3 DNA is TGTGCCAGCAGTTACTCAGGAGGGCGCACAGATACGCAGTATTTT. As protein: CASSYSGGRTDTQYF.